Detailed here is one T cell receptor (beta chain). What it binds is unknown. This entry belongs to a study of early T cells in non-severe SARS-CoV-2 infection. Study at large: Chains were unpaired, as sequencing was done on bulk RNA from unsorted whole blood.

Study findings and constraints: The VDJdb matching leaned toward anti-spike CD8 responses and overlooked private and CD4 specificities.

Individual cDNA molecules each received unique molecular identifiers attached to them. TCRdb fed the 5' RACE reads into MiXCR, producing one record per CDR3 protein. The data show 75,000 or so distinct CDR3 sequences, roughly 11% seen once. Deletions cut 0 bases from V and 0 bases from J, with 18 bases between. Looked up from germline, CDR1 is SGHTA and CDR2 is FQGNSA. The CDR3 length is 19 residues. Sequenced here: whole blood, sampled at baseline. This TCR came from an adult who was a healthcare worker with PCR-confirmed SARS-CoV-2 infection or an uninfected control (not recorded which). The V gene is TRBV7-2, the J gene TRBJ2-1; D perhaps matches TRBD2 (5 bases). The CDR3 DNA follows: TGTGCCAGCAGCTTAGCCCTCTCCTCTAAGCGGTTCTCCTACAATGAGCAGTTCTTC. Amino acid sequence: CASSLALSSKRFSYNEQFF.